This TCR beta chain was profiled in a study of shared clonotypes between healthy human individuals. This CDR3 has 19 amino acids. J was trimmed by 1 base and V by 3 bases; bases with no gene match: 13. The germline V gene encodes CDR1 SGHNT and CDR2 YYREEE (reference sequence). The assay was immunoSEQ multiplex PCR, and TCRdb's table has in-frame clones only and misses some. The sample shows around 2.5 million clones, 93% of them seen only once. The source material was naive CD4+ T cells from PBMCs. As for subset: CD45RA+ positively selected. The gene calls are TRBV5-4 and TRBJ2-3, with TRBD2 matching 11 bases. The sequence was obtained from a man between 18 and 35 years old in good health. Some clones in this sample may be carry-over from other donors' samples. The CDR3 region is CASSSRTSGSITGTDTQYF. As DNA, the CDR3 is TGTGCCAGCAGCTCTCGCACTAGCGGGAGCATTACTGGCACAGATACGCAGTATTTT.